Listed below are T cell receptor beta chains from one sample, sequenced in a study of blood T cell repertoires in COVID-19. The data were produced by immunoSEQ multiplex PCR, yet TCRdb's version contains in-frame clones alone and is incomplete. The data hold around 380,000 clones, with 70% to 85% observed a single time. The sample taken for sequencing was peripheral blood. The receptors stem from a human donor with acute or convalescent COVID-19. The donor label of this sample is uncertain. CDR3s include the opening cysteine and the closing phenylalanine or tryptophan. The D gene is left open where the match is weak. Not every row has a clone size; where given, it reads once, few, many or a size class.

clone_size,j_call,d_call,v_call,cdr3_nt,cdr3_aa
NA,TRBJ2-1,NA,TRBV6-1,TGTGCCAGCAGTGGACGGAGTGTGAGCTCCTACAATGAGCAGTTCTTC,CASSGRSVSSYNEQFF
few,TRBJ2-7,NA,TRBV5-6,TGTGCCAGCAGCTTGGGTGGGAGACCCTACGAGCAGTACTTC,CASSLGGRPYEQYF
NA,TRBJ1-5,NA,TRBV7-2,TGTGCCAGCAGCTTAGTGGGGACACCAGGAAACAATCAGCCCCAGCATTTT,CASSLVGTPGNNQPQHF
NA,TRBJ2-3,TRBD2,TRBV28,TGTGCCAGCAGTTTATATGGAAAGGGAGGGAGTTTT,CASSLYGKGGSF
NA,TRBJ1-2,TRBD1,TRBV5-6,TGTGCCAGCAGCTTGGGAGGGGGCGGATTCGGCTACACCTTC,CASSLGGGGFGYTF
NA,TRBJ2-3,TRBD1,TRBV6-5,TGTGCCAGCAGCAACGGACAGGGGAGGGATACGCAGTATTTT,CASSNGQGRDTQYF
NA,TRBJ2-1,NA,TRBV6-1,TGTGCCAGCAGTGATTCGCCACTTGCGGGATATGAGCAGTTCTTC,CASSDSPLAGYEQFF
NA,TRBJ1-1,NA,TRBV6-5,TGTGCCAGCAGTTCACAGGGTGGGACTGAAGCTTTCTTT,CASSSQGGTEAFF
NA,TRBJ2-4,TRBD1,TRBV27,TGTGCCAGCAGTTCGGCGGGACAGGGGACCAAAAACATTCAGTACTTC,CASSSAGQGTKNIQYF
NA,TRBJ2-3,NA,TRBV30,TGTGCCTGGAGGGGCCGAAACAAGCAGTATTTT,CAWRGRNKQYF
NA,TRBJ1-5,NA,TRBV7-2,TGTGCCAGCAGCTTAGAGCAGGGAGGGCAGCCCCAGCATTTT,CASSLEQGGQPQHF
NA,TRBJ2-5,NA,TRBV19,TGTGCCAGTAGTCTTCAGGGAGAGACCCAGTACTTC,CASSLQGETQYF
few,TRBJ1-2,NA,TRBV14,TGTGCCAGCAGCCAAGACGGTTACGGTGGCTACACCTTC,CASSQDGYGGYTF
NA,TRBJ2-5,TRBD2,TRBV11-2,TGTGCCAGCAGCTTAGCCCCACTTCCGCGGGGCGGGAGATTGGAGACCCAGTACTTC,CASSLAPLPRGGRLETQYF
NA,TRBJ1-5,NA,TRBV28,TGTGCCAGCAGCGGCCCCCTGGCAGGCCCATATAGCAATCAGCCCCAGCATTTT,CASSGPLAGPYSNQPQHF
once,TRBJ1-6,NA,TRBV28,TGTGCCAGCAGTTTATTAGGGTCAGGGGATAATTCACCCCTCCACTTT,CASSLLGSGDNSPLHF
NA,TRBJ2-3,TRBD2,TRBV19,TGTGCCAGTAGGGACCGGGGGGTCGGAGATACGCAGTATTTT,CASRDRGVGDTQYF
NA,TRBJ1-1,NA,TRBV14,TGTGCCAGCAGCCAGGTTGACATGAACACTGAAGCTTTCTTT,CASSQVDMNTEAFF
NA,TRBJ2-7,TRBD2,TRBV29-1,TGCAGCGTTGGGGTAGCGGGATCCTCCTACGAGCAGTACTTC,CSVGVAGSSYEQYF
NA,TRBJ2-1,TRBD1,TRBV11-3,TGTGCCAGCAGCCTAACGCTCGGGGGGACAGGGTTCAATGAGCAGTTCTTC,CASSLTLGGTGFNEQFF
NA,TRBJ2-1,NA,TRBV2,TGTGCCAGCCGGGGGGCGGGGGCTAGAGGTGAGCAGTTCTTC,CASRGAGARGEQFF
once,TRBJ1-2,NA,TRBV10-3,TGTGCCATCAGTGAAACATATGGCTACACCTTC,CAISETYGYTF
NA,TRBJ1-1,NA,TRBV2,TGTGCCAGCAGGCCCGGACAAGCCAAAGGGGCTTTCTTT,CASRPGQAKGAFF
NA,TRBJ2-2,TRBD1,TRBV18,TGTGCCAGCTCACCACCAGGACAGGCGAACACCGGGGAGCTGTTTTTT,CASSPPGQANTGELFF
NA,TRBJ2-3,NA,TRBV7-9,TGTGCCAGCAGCTTAGGTGTACTGGCGGGACGGGAAGATACGCAGTATTTT,CASSLGVLAGREDTQYF
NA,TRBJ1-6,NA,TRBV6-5,TGTGCCAGCAGTTCGTCAGGGAATTCACCCCTCCACTTT,CASSSSGNSPLHF